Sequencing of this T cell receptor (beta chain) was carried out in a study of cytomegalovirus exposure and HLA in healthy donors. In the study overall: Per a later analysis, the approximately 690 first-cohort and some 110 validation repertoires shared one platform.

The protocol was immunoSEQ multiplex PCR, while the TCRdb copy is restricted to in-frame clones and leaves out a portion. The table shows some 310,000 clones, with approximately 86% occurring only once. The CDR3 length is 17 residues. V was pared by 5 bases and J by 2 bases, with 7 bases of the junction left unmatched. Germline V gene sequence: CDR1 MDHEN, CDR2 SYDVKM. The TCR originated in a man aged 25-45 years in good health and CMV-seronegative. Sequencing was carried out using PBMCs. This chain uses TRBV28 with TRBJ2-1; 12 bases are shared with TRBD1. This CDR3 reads CASSPPGQGAPYNEQFF. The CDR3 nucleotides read TGTGCCAGCAGTCCTCCGGGACAGGGGGCTCCCTACAATGAGCAGTTCTTC.